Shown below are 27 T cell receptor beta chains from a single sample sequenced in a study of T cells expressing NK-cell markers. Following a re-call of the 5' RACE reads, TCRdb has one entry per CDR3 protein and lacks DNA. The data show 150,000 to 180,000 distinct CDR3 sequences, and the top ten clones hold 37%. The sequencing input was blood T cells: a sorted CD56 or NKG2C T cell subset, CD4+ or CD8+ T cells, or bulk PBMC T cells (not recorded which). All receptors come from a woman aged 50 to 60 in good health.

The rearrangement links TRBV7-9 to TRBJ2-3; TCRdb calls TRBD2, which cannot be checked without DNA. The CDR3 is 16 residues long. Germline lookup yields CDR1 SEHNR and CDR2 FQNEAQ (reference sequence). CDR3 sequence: CASSFAGGTSTDTQYF.

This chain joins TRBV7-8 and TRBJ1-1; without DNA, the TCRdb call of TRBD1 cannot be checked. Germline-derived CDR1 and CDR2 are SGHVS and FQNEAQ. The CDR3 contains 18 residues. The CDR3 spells CASSSLGQGAYMNTEAFF.

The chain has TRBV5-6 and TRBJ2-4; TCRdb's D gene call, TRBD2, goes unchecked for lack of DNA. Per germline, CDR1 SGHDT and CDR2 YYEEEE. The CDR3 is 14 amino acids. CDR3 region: CASSLGLVVNIQYF.

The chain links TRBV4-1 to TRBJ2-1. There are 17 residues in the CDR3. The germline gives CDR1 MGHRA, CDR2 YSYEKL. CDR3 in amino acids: CASSQETTYGAYNEQFF.

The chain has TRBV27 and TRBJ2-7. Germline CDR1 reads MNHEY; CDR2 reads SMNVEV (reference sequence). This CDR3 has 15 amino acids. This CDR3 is CASSLSKRSSYEQYF.

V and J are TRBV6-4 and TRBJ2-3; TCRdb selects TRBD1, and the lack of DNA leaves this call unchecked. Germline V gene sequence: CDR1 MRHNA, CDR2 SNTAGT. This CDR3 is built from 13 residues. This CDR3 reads CASSGTSEDTQYF.

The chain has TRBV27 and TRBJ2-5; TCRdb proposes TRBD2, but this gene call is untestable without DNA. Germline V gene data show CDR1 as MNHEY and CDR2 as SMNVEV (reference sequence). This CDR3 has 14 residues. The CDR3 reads CASSPLAGGETQYF.

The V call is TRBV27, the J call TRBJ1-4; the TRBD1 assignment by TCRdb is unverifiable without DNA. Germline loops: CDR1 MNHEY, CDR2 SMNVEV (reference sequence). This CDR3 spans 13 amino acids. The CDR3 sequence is CASSGQGGEKLFF.

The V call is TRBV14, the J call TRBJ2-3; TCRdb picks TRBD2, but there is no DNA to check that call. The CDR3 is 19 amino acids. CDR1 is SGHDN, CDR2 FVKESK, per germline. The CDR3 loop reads CASSQDRLAGGPSTDTQYF.

The CDR3 here is CASSLGTGGFPLHF. This rearrangement joins TRBV7-9 to TRBJ1-6; the D gene TCRdb calls, TRBD1, cannot be checked with no DNA. Germline V gives CDR1 SEHNR, CDR2 FQNEAQ (reference sequence). This CDR3 region has 14 residues.

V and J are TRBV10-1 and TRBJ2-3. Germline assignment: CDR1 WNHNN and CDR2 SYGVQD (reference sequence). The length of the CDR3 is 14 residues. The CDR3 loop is CASSEVRSTDTQYF.

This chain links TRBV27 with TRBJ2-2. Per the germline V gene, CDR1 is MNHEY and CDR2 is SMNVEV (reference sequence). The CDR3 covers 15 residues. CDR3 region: CASSLSTGNTGELFF.

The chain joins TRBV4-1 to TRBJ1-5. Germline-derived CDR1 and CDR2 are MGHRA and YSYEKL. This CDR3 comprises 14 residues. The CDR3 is CATAGGNSNQPQHF.

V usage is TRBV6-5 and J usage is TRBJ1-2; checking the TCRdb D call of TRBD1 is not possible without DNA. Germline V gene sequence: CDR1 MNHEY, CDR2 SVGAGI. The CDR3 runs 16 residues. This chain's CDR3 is CASSYSGDSLLYGYTF.

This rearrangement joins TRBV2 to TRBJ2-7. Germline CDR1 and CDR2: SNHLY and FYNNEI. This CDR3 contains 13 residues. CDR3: CASSPGSGYEQYF.

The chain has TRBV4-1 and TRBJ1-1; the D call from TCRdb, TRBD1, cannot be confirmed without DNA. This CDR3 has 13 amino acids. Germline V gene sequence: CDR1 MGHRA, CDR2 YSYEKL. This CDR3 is CAISDRGNTEAFF.

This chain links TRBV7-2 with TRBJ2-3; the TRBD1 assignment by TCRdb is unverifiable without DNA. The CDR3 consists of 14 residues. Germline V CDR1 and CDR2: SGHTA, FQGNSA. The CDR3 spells CASSSTGGPDTQYF.

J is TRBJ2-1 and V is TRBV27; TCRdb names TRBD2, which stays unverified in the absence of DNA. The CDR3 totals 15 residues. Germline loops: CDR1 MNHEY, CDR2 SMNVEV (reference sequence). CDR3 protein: CASSPLGGTYNEQFF.

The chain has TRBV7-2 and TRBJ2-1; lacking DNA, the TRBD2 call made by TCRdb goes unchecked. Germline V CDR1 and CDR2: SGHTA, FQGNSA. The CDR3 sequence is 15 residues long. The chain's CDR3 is CASSDGTSGRDEQFF. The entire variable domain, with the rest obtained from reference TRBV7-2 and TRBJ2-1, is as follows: GAGVSQSPSNKVTEKGKDVELRCDPISGHTALYWYRQSLGQGLEFLIYFQGNSAPDKSGLPSDRFSAERTGGSVSTLTIQRTQQEDSAVYLCASSDGTSGRDEQFFGPGTRLTVL.

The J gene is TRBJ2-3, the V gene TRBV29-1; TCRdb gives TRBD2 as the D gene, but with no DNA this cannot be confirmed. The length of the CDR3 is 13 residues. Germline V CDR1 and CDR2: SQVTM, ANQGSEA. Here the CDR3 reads CSVQDPRGDTQYF.

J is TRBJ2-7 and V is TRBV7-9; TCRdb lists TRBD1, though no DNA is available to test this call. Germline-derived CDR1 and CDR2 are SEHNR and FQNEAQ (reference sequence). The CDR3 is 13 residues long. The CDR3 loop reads CASSSRDRYEQYF.

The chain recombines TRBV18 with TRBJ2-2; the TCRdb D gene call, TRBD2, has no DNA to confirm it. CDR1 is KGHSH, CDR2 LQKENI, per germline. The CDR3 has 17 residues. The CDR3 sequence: CASSPILGDSNTGELFF.

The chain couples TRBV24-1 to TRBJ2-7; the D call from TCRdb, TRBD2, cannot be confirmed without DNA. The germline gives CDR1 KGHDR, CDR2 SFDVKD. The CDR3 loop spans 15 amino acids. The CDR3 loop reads CATSDRLSGSYEQYF.

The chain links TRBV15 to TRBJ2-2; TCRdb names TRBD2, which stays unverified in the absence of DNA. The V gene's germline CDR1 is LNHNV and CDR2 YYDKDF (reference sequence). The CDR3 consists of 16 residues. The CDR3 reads CATNGGLAGVGGELFF.

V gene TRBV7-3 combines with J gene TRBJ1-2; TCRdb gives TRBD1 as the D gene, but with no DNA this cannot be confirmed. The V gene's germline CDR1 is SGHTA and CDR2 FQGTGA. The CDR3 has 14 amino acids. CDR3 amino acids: CASSPRQGAYGYTF.

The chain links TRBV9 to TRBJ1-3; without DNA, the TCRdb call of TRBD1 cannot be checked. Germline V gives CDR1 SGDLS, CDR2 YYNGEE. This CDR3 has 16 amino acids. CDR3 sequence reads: CASSVEGGFSGNTIYF.

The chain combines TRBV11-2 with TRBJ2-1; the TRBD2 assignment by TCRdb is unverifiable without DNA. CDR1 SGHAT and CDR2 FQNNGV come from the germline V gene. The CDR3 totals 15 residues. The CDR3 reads CASSDAGTSGIEQFF.